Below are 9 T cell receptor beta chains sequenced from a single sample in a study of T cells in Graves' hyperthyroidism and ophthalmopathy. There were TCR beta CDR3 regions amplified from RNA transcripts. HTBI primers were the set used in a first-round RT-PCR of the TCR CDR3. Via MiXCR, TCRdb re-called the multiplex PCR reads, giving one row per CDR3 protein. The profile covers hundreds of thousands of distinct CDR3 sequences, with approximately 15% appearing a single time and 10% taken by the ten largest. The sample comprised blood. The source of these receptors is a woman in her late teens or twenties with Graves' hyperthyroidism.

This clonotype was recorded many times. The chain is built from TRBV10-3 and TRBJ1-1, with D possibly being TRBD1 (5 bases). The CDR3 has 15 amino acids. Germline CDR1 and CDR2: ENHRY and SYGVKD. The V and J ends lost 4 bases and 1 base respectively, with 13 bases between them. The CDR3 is CAISAPGRRNTEAFF. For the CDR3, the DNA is TGTGCCATCAGTGCCCCGGGACGGAGGAACACTGAAGCTTTCTTT.

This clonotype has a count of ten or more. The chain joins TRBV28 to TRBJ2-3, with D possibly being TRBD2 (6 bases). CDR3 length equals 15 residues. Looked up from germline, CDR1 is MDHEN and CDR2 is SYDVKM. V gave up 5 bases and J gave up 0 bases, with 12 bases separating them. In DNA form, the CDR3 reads TGTGCCAGCAGTCCCCTCGGGACTAGCACAGATACGCAGTATTTT. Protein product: CASSPLGTSTDTQYF.

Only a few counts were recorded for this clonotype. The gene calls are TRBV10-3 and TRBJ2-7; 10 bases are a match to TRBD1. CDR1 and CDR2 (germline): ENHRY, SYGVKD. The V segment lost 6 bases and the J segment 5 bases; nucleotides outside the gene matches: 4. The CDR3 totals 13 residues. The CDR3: CAIRGTGDHEQYF. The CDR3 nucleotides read TGTGCCATCAGGGGGACAGGGGACCACGAGCAGTACTTC.

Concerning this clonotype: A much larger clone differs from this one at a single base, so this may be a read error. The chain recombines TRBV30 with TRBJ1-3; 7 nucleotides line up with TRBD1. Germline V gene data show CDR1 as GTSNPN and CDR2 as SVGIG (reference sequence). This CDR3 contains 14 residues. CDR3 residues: CAWTPTGSGDTIYF. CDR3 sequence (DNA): TGTGCCTGGACCCCGACAGGGAGTGGAGACACCATATATTTT.

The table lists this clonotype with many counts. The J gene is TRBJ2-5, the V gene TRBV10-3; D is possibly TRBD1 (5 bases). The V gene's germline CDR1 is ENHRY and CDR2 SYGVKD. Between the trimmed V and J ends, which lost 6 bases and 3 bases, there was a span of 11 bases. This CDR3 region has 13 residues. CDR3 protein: CAISLTVEETQYF. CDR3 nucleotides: TGTGCCATCAGCCTGACAGTGGAAGAGACCCAGTACTTC.

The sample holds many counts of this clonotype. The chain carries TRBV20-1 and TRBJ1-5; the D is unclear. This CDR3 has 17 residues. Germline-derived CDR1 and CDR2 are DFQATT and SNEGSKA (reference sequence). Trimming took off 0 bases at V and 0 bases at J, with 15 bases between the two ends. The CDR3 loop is CSARDSSSLISNQPQHF. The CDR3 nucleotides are TGCAGTGCTAGAGACAGTAGCAGCCTTATTAGCAATCAGCCCCAGCATTTT.

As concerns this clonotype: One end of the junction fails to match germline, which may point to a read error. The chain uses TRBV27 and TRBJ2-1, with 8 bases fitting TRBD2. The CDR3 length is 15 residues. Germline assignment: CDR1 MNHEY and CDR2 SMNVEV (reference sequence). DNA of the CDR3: TGTGCCACCAGTGATTTGATGGCGGGAGGCAATGAGCAGTTCTTC. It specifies CATSDLMAGGNEQFF.

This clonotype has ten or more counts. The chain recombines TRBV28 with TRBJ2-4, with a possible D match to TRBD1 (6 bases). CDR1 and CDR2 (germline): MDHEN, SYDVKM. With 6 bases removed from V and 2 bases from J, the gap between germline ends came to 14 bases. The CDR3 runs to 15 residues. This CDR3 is CASRGRTVTKNIQYF. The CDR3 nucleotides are TGTGCCAGCAGGGGAAGGACAGTGACCAAAAACATTCAGTACTTC.

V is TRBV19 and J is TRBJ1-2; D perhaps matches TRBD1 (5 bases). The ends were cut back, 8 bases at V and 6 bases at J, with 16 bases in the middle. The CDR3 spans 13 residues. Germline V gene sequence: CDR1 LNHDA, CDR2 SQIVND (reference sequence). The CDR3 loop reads CASSPYAGDGYTF. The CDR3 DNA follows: TGTGCCAGTTCTCCCTATGCGGGGGATGGCTACACCTTC.